This T cell receptor beta chain comes out of a study of early T cells in non-severe SARS-CoV-2 infection. In the study overall: The authors sequenced bulk RNA from unsorted whole blood, leaving chains unpaired.

Individual cDNA molecules received unique molecular identifiers during library preparation. TCRdb processed the 5' RACE reads anew with MiXCR; each CDR3 protein has one entry. The table lists over 90,000 distinct CDR3 sequences, around 13% of them singletons. Germline V gene data show CDR1 as LGHDT and CDR2 as YNNKEL (reference sequence). Trimming removed 3 bases from V and 4 bases from J, with 12 bases in between. This CDR3 comprises 14 residues. With regard to this clonotype: Its antigen remains unidentified.

Study observations and caveats: A preference for anti-spike CD8 responses marked VDJdb matching, which missed private and CD4 specificities.

The specimen was whole blood. The gene calls are TRBV3-1 and TRBJ1-1; tentative D call: TRBD1 (5 bases). The receptor was isolated from an adult who was a healthcare worker with PCR-confirmed SARS-CoV-2 infection or an uninfected control (not recorded which). The CDR3 loop is CASSQTDRTTEAFF. As DNA, the CDR3 is TGTGCCAGCAGCCAGACCGACAGAACCACTGAAGCTTTCTTT.